These T cell receptor beta chains were read from a single sample in a study of vaccination and CD4 T cells after COVID-19. TCRdb called the PCR reads again in MiXCR, with one record for every CDR3 protein. There are about 12,000 distinct CDR3 sequences in the sample; approximately 60% occur only once, and 8% lies in the top ten. The antigens these receptors bind are not known. Material for sequencing was CD4+ T cells from blood, cultured in vitro. The receptors originated from a human donor who had recovered from COVID-19. CDR3s include the opening cysteine and the closing phenylalanine or tryptophan. Size tells how often a clone was seen (once, few, many) or the class of an expanded clone, and some rows leave it out.

clone_size | j_call | cdr3_length | v_call | cdr3_aa
NA | TRBJ2-7 | 14 | TRBV20-1 | CSARDGGTHYEQYF
NA | TRBJ2-7 | 13 | TRBV7-2 | CASSFPSMNEQYF
NA | TRBJ2-3 | 17 | TRBV20-1 | CSARDFAGLAGADTQYF
NA | TRBJ2-5 | 15 | TRBV20-1 | CSARDPTGGGETQYF
once | TRBJ2-3 | 14 | TRBV10-3 | CAIREDRVTDTQYF
NA | TRBJ2-5 | 15 | TRBV20-1 | CSARDLAGYQETQYF
few | TRBJ2-5 | 14 | TRBV20-1 | CSAAFEGLQETQYF
NA | TRBJ2-3 | 18 | TRBV15 | CATSQKRDRTHSTDTQYF
NA | TRBJ2-3 | 14 | TRBV18 | CASSLTSSTDTQYF
NA | TRBJ1-5 | 13 | TRBV7-9 | CASSFSLNQPQHF
NA | TRBJ2-3 | 14 | TRBV6-1 | CASRARGGTDTQYF
once | TRBJ2-2 | 15 | TRBV6-2/TRBV6-3 | CASSPARFNTGELFF
NA | TRBJ1-5 | 17 | TRBV28 | CASFPHPGRQRNQPQHF
NA | TRBJ2-3 | 12 | TRBV20-1 | CSAGDSTDTQYF
NA | TRBJ1-2 | 13 | TRBV10-1 | CASSEGQEGGYTF
NA | TRBJ1-1 | 16 | TRBV6-1 | CASTPLGRGHNTEAFF
few | TRBJ2-5 | 13 | TRBV2 | CATEQGARETQYF
NA | TRBJ2-7 | 13 | TRBV28 | CASAPKPSSGQYF
NA | TRBJ1-1 | 13 | TRBV12-3/TRBV12-4 | CASSFQGDTEAFF
NA | TRBJ2-7 | 12 | TRBV7-6 | CASSLASGPKYF
NA | TRBJ2-3 | 16 | TRBV10-1 | CASSVRPGEGTDTQYF
NA | TRBJ1-4 | 19 | TRBV28 | CASSHQAGAPRGAYEKLFF
NA | TRBJ2-2 | 16 | TRBV20-1 | CSGRKGGRSDTGELFF
NA | TRBJ2-1 | 15 | TRBV12-3/TRBV12-4 | CASRILAGVDNEQFF
NA | TRBJ2-5 | 13 | TRBV19 | CASSPGLRETQYF
NA | TRBJ1-1 | 13 | TRBV29-1 | CSVESGTGIGAFF
few | TRBJ1-5 | 13 | TRBV11-1 | CASSLTDHQPQHF
NA | TRBJ2-5 | 13 | TRBV7-9 | CASDSSNQETQYF
NA | TRBJ2-1 | 16 | TRBV20-1 | CSARLAGASSYNEQFF
few | TRBJ1-1 | 14 | TRBV7-9 | CASSLMTAGTEAFF
NA | TRBJ2-3 | 15 | TRBV2 | CASSHTSGSTDTQYF
NA | TRBJ2-5 | 13 | TRBV28 | CATEREWGETQYF
NA | TRBJ2-7 | 13 | TRBV7-2 | CASSLGRDYEQYF
NA | TRBJ1-3 | 19 | TRBV20-1 | CSAKRPGQTPPYSGNTIYF
NA | TRBJ2-7 | 13 | TRBV6-1 | CASTDGRVHEQYF
NA | TRBJ1-2 | 13 | TRBV6-1 | CASSETKNYGYTF
few | TRBJ2-2 | 14 | TRBV11-3 | CASSLSPNTGELFF
few | TRBJ2-3 | 16 | TRBV15 | CATSRRAGGPTDTQYF
NA | TRBJ1-2 | 14 | TRBV28 | CASSFNIRSYGYTF
medium-sized | TRBJ2-7 | 13 | TRBV20-1 | CSARDPTGIGQYF
few | TRBJ2-3 | 13 | TRBV20-1 | CSARGPQADTQYF
few | TRBJ2-3 | 15 | TRBV7-9 | CASSLAGGAGDTQYF
NA | TRBJ2-3 | 14 | TRBV4-2 | CASAWREGPDTQYF
NA | TRBJ1-1 | 14 | TRBV12-3/TRBV12-4 | CASSPRQGNTEAFF
NA | TRBJ2-7 | 16 | TRBV6-5 | CASSYSRSREGYEQYF
NA | TRBJ2-2 | 15 | TRBV4-1 | CASSHYGLATGELFF
NA | TRBJ1-1 | 13 | TRBV6-1 | CASRPTGNTEAFF
NA | TRBJ2-2 | 17 | TRBV6-1 | CASSERRFWSGTGELFF
NA | TRBJ2-5 | 14 | TRBV10-1 | CASSKSRGQETQYF
NA | TRBJ2-7 | 16 | TRBV28 | CASSAPQGAAPYEQYF
NA | TRBJ2-3 | 16 | TRBV3-1 | CASSRRGGGPGDTQYF
NA | TRBJ1-2 | 15 | TRBV28 | CASSSLAGSSYGYTF
once | TRBJ2-2 | 14 | TRBV20-1 | CSARGQGGAGELFF